The 20 T cell receptor beta chains in this list originate from one sample, sequenced in a study of identical twins. A single record per CDR3 protein comes from TCRdb applying MiXCR to the 5' RACE reads. The table records under 300,000 distinct CDR3 sequences, around 15% of them present only once. Sequencing was performed on memory (CD45RO+) T cells sorted from blood. Source of these receptors: a woman younger than 35 in good health.

The V call is TRBV6-1, the J call TRBJ2-2; 11 nucleotides align to TRBD2. The germline V gene encodes CDR1 MNHNS and CDR2 SASEGT. V lost 5 bases to trimming and J lost 4 bases; unmatched junction nucleotides: 6. This CDR3 region has 16 residues. The CDR3 nucleotides are TGTGCCAGCAGTAAACTAGCGGGAGTTTCCACCGGGGAGCTGTTTTTT. Translating it yields CASSKLAGVSTGELFF.

This chain links TRBV20-1 with TRBJ1-6, with D possibly being TRBD1 (6 bases). Trimming took 1 base from V and 11 from J, leaving 9 bases between them. CDR1 is DFQATT, CDR2 SNEGSKA, per germline (reference sequence). The CDR3 has 12 residues. CDR3 DNA sequence: TGCAGTGCTAGAGTGGGGGCGACACCCCTCCACTTT. Protein: CSARVGATPLHF.

The V call is TRBV12-3 or TRBV12-4, the J call TRBJ2-1, with 12 bases fitting TRBD2. Trimming cost V 2 bases and J 8 bases; bases outside gene matches: 13. This CDR3 spans 18 amino acids. The CDR3 DNA sequence: TGTGCCAGCAGTTTATTTGCTAGCGGGGGGGCGGGTGCATATGAGCAGTTCTTC. This translates into CASSLFASGGAGAYEQFF.

CDR3 protein: CAWSIAGLQETQYF. CDR3 in DNA: TGTGCCTGGAGTATTGCGGGTCTCCAAGAGACCCAGTACTTC. The chain couples TRBV30 to TRBJ2-5, with D possibly being TRBD2 (5 bases). This CDR3 contains 14 residues. Germline V gene data show CDR1 as GTSNPN and CDR2 as SVGIG (reference sequence). V lost 2 bases, J lost 1 base, and 11 bases lay in between.

This clonotype was seen only a few times. This chain connects TRBV14 to TRBJ1-1; D remains ambiguous. Germline loops: CDR1 SGHDN, CDR2 FVKESK. The CDR3 consists of 13 residues. Trimming took 3 bases from V and 8 from J, leaving 13 bases between them. The CDR3, as DNA: TGTGCCAGCAGCCAGACGGGCGGGAACGAAGCTTTCTTT. Protein: CASSQTGGNEAFF.

This chain links TRBV25-1 with TRBJ2-7; TRBD2 aligns across 9 bases. V lost 1 base and J lost 6; bases outside the gene matches: 7. Germline CDR1 MGHDK, CDR2 SYGVNS. CDR3 length equals 15 residues. Written as DNA, the CDR3 is TGTGCCAGCAGTGAATCAGGTAGCGGGGGTCGCGAGCAGTACTTC. Translated: CASSESGSGGREQYF.

This clonotype is labeled medium-sized. V is TRBV6-9 and J is TRBJ2-1, with TRBD2 matching 14 bases. The length of the CDR3 is 18 residues. Germline-derived CDR1 and CDR2 are MNHGY and SVAAGI. Trimming removed 5 bases from V and 7 bases from J; junction bases left unmatched: 13. In nucleotides, the CDR3 is TGTGCCAGCAGTCCTCACTGCCGACTAGCGGGGGGGAATAATGAGCAGTTCTTC. Its protein is CASSPHCRLAGGNNEQFF.

The chain employs TRBV20-1 and TRBJ1-5, with a possible D match to TRBD1 (6 bases). Trimming left V 4 bases short and J 5 bases short, with 12 bases between. Germline V CDR1 and CDR2: DFQATT, SNEGSKA (reference sequence). The CDR3 spans 13 residues. Here the CDR3 DNA reads TGCAGTGCTATCCGGGACACCTATCAGCCCCAGCATTTT. Protein product: CSAIRDTYQPQHF.

The CDR3 reads CASSLRTSGRASYTDTQYF. For the CDR3, the DNA is TGCGCCAGCAGCTTGAGGACTAGCGGGAGGGCCAGTTACACAGATACGCAGTATTTT. The chain is built from TRBV5-1 and TRBJ2-3; TRBD2 matches at 15 bases. Germline values: CDR1 SGHRS, CDR2 YFSETQ. The CDR3 covers 19 residues. Trimming at V came to 1 base and at J to 2 bases, leaving 8 bases not matched to a gene.

This clonotype was recorded many times. This sequence joins TRBV5-1 and TRBJ2-3; 9 positions match TRBD2. The germline CDR1 and CDR2 sequences are SGHRS and YFSETQ. V dropped 4 bases and J dropped 4; count of bases not matched to a gene: 7. This CDR3 is built from 15 residues. The DNA for the CDR3 is TGCGCCAGCAGCCCGCGGGGGGGGGCAGCAGATACGCAGTATTTT. It codes for CASSPRGGAADTQYF.

The sample holds a few counts of this clonotype. This chain joins TRBV9 and TRBJ1-6, with D perhaps TRBD1 (5 bases). Trimming shortened V by 6 bases and J by 0 bases, and 13 bases separated the two germline ends. The CDR3 contains 16 residues. CDR1 SGDLS and CDR2 YYNGEE come from the germline V gene. The CDR3 DNA is TGTGCCAGCACCCACGGGGGTAGCTCCTATAATTCACCCCTCCACTTT. This sequence encodes CASTHGGSSYNSPLHF.

This clonotype came up a few times. This chain links TRBV7-2 with TRBJ2-5; 9 bases are shared with TRBD1. Germline V lookup: CDR1 SGHTA, CDR2 FQGNSA. J was trimmed by 5 bases and V by 2 bases; bases with no gene match: 3. The CDR3 covers 14 residues. CDR3 sequence: CASSLSGTGETQYF. CDR3 nucleotides: TGTGCCAGCAGCTTATCTGGGACAGGGGAGACCCAGTACTTC.

The V gene is TRBV27, the J gene TRBJ2-1, with TRBD2 identical over 8 bases. With 6 bases clipped from V and 5 bases from J, the junction kept 15 bases outside the gene matches. Germline V gene sequence: CDR1 MNHEY, CDR2 SMNVEV (reference sequence). The CDR3 has 17 amino acids. The CDR3 DNA is TGTGCCAGCAGCAAGCCCCCGGCTAGCGGGTGGAACAATGAGCAGTTCTTC. This translates into CASSKPPASGWNNEQFF.

This clonotype has more than one count but fewer than ten. The chain uses TRBV5-1 and TRBJ2-7; D is unclear. The CDR3 runs to 14 residues. From germline, CDR1 is SGHRS and CDR2 YFSETQ. The V end was cut by 0 bases, the J end by 3 bases, with 10 bases between. The CDR3 here is CASSLVTSSYEQYF. The CDR3, as DNA: TGCGCCAGCAGCTTGGTTACCTCAAGCTACGAGCAGTACTTC.

V is TRBV28 and J is TRBJ2-7; 7 bases are a match to TRBD2. The V gene end was trimmed by 5 bases and the J gene end by 2 bases; junction bases not matched to a gene: 6. CDR1 is MDHEN and CDR2 is SYDVKM in the germline V gene. This CDR3 has 14 amino acids. The CDR3 coding sequence is TGTGCCAGCAGTCGCGGGGGTTTAACCTACGAGCAGTACTTC. Translating gives CASSRGGLTYEQYF.

This clonotype turned up a few times. The chain is built from TRBV7-2 and TRBJ2-1; 9 bases fit TRBD2. Trimming at V came to 3 bases and at J to 7 bases, leaving 10 bases not matched to a gene. The CDR3 has 16 residues. The germline CDR1 and CDR2 sequences are SGHTA and FQGNSA. The CDR3 sequence is CASSFAGGPRTNEQFF. CDR3 bases: TGTGCCAGCAGCTTTGCGGGAGGGCCTCGTACGAATGAGCAGTTCTTC.

The CDR3 bases are TGTGCCATCCGAGGAGCGGGAGGCCAGATTACCCCCTACAATGAGCAGTTCTTC. It yields the protein CAIRGAGGQITPYNEQFF. This rearrangement joins TRBV10-3 to TRBJ2-1; 9 positions agree with TRBD2. Germline V gene data show CDR1 as ENHRY and CDR2 as SYGVKD. This CDR3 contains 18 residues. The V segment lost 8 bases and the J segment 2 bases; nucleotides outside the gene matches: 16.

The chain joins TRBV9 to TRBJ2-2, with unresolved D. V was pared by 1 base and J by 3 bases, with 13 bases between. Germline V gene lookup returns CDR1 SGDLS and CDR2 YYNGEE. This CDR3 has 16 residues. As DNA, the CDR3 is TGTGCCAGCAGCGTATATAGGGTTGGGGACACCGGGGAGCTGTTTTTT. Translation: CASSVYRVGDTGELFF.

The chain carries TRBV28 and TRBJ2-3; D gene unclear. Per the germline V gene, CDR1 is MDHEN and CDR2 is SYDVKM. The V gene lost 4 bases and the J gene lost 4 bases, with 12 bases spanning the gap. CDR3 size: 14 residues. The CDR3 bases are TGTGCCAGCAGTTCGATATCCGGGCCAGATACGCAGTATTTT. Protein sequence: CASSSISGPDTQYF.

The chain's CDR3 is CASSLGGYSGNTIYF. For the CDR3, the DNA is TGTGCCAGCAGCTTAGGGGGGTACTCTGGAAACACCATATATTTT. The chain employs TRBV7-2 and TRBJ1-3; perhaps TRBD1 as D (5 bases). The CDR3 extends over 15 amino acids. V was cut by 1 base and J by 0 bases, with 7 bases left in between. Germline V gene data show CDR1 as SGHTA and CDR2 as FQGNSA.